Detailed here is one T cell receptor beta chain. Its antigen is as yet unknown. The CDR3 spans 16 residues. Looked up from germline, CDR1 is WNHNN and CDR2 is SYGVQD (reference sequence). The V gene end was trimmed by 3 bases and the J gene end by 5 bases; junction bases not matched to a gene: 7. This entry is derived from a study of T cell responses to AZD1222 COVID-19 vaccine. TCRdb's copy holds only in-frame clones and misses some; the assay was immunoSEQ multiplex PCR. The sample lists 110,000 or so clones; about 86% were seen once. General observations from the study: The study found Spike-specific TCR breadth and depth rose after two AZD1222 doses.

This TCR was sampled from an adult who received the AZD1222 COVID-19 vaccine. The V gene is TRBV10-1, the J gene TRBJ2-1; 10 positions match TRBD2. Here the sequenced sample was peripheral blood, taken 28 days after the second AZD1222 dose. CDR3 nucleotides: TGCGCCAGCAGTGATCCGGGACTAGCGCCTAACAATGAGCAGTTCTTC. It translates to CASSDPGLAPNNEQFF.